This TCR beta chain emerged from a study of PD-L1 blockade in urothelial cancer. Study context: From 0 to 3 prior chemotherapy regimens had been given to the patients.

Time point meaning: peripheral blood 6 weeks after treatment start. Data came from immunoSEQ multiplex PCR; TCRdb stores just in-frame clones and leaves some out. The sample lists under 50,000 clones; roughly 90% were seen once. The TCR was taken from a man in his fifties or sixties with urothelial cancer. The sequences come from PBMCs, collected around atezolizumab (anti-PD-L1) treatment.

CDR3 in amino acids: CASSPQASGRVEGTQYF. The CDR3 region has the DNA TGTGCCAGCTCACCACAGGCTAGCGGGAGAGTCGAGGGGACCCAGTACTTC. The gene calls are TRBV18 and TRBJ2-5; 10 bases are a match to TRBD2. With V trimmed by 1 base and J by 7 bases, 12 bases remained unmatched. Germline CDR1 and CDR2: KGHSH and LQKENI. The length of the CDR3 is 17 residues.